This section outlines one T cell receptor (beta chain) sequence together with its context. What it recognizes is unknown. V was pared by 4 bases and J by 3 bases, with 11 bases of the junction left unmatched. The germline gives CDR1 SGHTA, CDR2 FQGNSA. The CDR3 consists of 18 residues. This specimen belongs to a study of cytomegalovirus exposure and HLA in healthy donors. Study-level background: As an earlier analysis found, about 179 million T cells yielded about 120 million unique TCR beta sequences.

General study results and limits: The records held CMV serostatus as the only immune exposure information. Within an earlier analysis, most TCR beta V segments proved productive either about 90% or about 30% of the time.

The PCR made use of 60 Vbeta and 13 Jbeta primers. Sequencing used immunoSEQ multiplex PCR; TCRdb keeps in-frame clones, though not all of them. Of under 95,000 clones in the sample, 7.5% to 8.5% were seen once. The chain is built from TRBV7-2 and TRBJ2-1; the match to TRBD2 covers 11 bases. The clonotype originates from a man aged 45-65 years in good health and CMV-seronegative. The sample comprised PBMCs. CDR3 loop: CASSSSGGSPLNYNEQFF. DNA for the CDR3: TGTGCCAGCAGCTCTAGCGGGGGGTCCCCCCTGAACTACAATGAGCAGTTCTTC.